This entry concerns a single T cell receptor (beta chain). Authors' methods: Amplification with reference gene primers provided the estimates of nucleated cell counts. Repertoires were generated with immunoSEQ multiplex PCR, while TCRdb's copy carries only in-frame clones and drops some. Clone size and V and J calls were adopted from that table, with D and trimming inferred from the DNA. The profile shows 190,000 or so clones, approximately 90% of them singletons. The data stem from a study of blood T cell repertoires in COVID-19. Study background: The United States, Italy and Spain were the sources of the acute and convalescent COVID-19 samples. T cells, B-cell-depleted T cells, or PBMCs provided the cDNA or gDNA that served as material.

The CDR3 contains 15 residues. Germline V gene data show CDR1 as SGHNT and CDR2 as YYREEE (reference sequence). Germline trimming cut 2 bases from V and 4 bases from J; bases unmatched to any gene: 5. The specimen sequenced was peripheral blood. The sequence came from a woman aged 18-29 years who had recovered from COVID-19. The V call is TRBV5-4, the J call TRBJ2-2; 7 bases fit TRBD1. CDR3 in amino acids: CASSFDRVGTGELFF. CDR3 nucleotides: TGTGCCAGCAGCTTCGACAGGGTAGGCACCGGGGAGCTGTTTTTT.